A single sample gave rise to the 13 T cell receptor beta chains below, sequenced in a study of CD8+ T cells in alopecia areata. Regarding treatment: oral pan-JAK inhibitor, 5-10 mg twice daily. The sequencing template was cDNA reverse transcribed from extracted RNA. Clones were sequenced by immunoSEQ multiplex PCR, and TCRdb holds only the in-frame ones, with some missing. The sample lists roughly 200,000 clones; about 48% were seen once. The input for sequencing was CD8+ T cells sorted from blood, taken at week 24, from a patient treated with tofacitinib. These receptors originate from a human donor with alopecia areata.

The rearrangement uses TRBV6-4 and TRBJ2-2; D call uncertain. Trimming pared 3 bases from V and 6 bases from J, leaving 2 bases between. Germline CDR1 reads MRHNA; CDR2 reads SNTAGT. The CDR3 is 11 amino acids. As DNA, the CDR3 is TGTGCCAGCAGTGATGCCGGGGAGCTGTTTTTT. Translated, it gives CASSDAGELFF.

The V call is TRBV29-1, the J call TRBJ2-2, with 10 bases that match TRBD1. The V gene end was trimmed by 4 bases and the J gene end by 6 bases; junction bases not matched to a gene: 5. From germline, CDR1 is SQVTM and CDR2 ANQGSEA. The CDR3 sequence is 14 residues long. CDR3 in amino acids: CSVVGTGVAGELFF. CDR3 nucleotide sequence: TGCAGCGTTGTTGGGACAGGGGTTGCCGGGGAGCTGTTTTTT.

This clone has just a few counts. The sample carries other DNA sequences with the same CDR3. V and J are TRBV13 and TRBJ1-3; D not resolved. Germline CDR1 is PRHDT and CDR2 is FYEKMQ (reference sequence). The V end lost 3 bases, the J end lost 4 bases, and 4 bases lay between the germline ends. The CDR3 is made up of 12 amino acids. CDR3 coding DNA: TGTGCCAGCAGCTTGGGGGGAAACACCATATATTTT. Amino acids: CASSLGGNTIYF.

V usage is TRBV5-4 and J usage is TRBJ2-5, with 10 bases fitting TRBD1. This CDR3 has 13 amino acids. CDR1 and CDR2 (germline): SGHNT, YYREEE (reference sequence). The J segment lost 4 bases and the V segment lost 3 bases, leaving 0 bases of the junction unmatched. CDR3 loop: CASSWDRGETQYF. The CDR3 bases are TGTGCCAGCAGCTGGGACAGGGGAGAGACCCAGTACTTC.

This clone was seen more than once but under ten times. The genes are TRBV5-1 and TRBJ2-3; D is unresolved. The length of the CDR3 is 16 residues. V was clipped by 4 bases and J by 0 bases, with 15 bases between them. The germline V gene encodes CDR1 SGHRS and CDR2 YFSETQ. This CDR3 is CASSLHGVTSTDTQYF. CDR3 nucleotides: TGCGCCAGCAGCCTGCATGGGGTGACTAGCACAGATACGCAGTATTTT.

There are a few counts of this clone. This rearrangement joins TRBV14 to TRBJ2-5; 7 nucleotides match TRBD1. The V and J ends lost 0 bases and 4 bases, in that order; junction bases with no gene match: 5. CDR1 and CDR2 (germline): SGHDN, FVKESK. The CDR3 has 15 residues. The CDR3 protein is CASSQDWDRPETQYF. CDR3 DNA: TGTGCCAGCAGCCAAGATTGGGACAGACCAGAGACCCAGTACTTC.

The chain carries TRBV15 and TRBJ2-3; D possibly uses TRBD1 or TRBD2 (5 bases each). Trimming stripped 1 base from V and 0 bases from J, with 11 bases between. The CDR3 runs 16 residues. Germline V lookup: CDR1 LNHNV, CDR2 YYDKDF (reference sequence). For the CDR3, the DNA is TGTGCCACCAGCAGAGTTCGGGGCGCAAGCACAGATACGCAGTATTTT. As protein: CATSRVRGASTDTQYF.

This clone was seen a few times. V gene TRBV6-5 combines with J gene TRBJ1-2; 9 bases line up with TRBD1. Germline values: CDR1 MNHEY, CDR2 SVGAGI. CDR3 length: 12 amino acids. V dropped 6 bases and J dropped 8; count of bases not matched to a gene: 4. DNA of the CDR3: TGTGCCAGCAGGGTCACAGGGGGCGGCTACACCTTC. Protein sequence: CASRVTGGGYTF.

The chain joins TRBV29-1 to TRBJ2-3; 9 bases are shared with TRBD2. J gave up 6 bases and V 8 bases, and 15 bases lay outside the gene matches. Germline values: CDR1 SQVTM, CDR2 ANQGSEA. CDR3 size: 15 residues. The CDR3 here is CSTEWASGVADTQYF. The DNA of the CDR3 is TGCAGCACCGAGTGGGCTAGCGGGGTTGCGGATACGCAGTATTTT.

The chain recombines TRBV7-9 with TRBJ1-1; D is uncertain. Trimming left V 5 bases short and J 1 base short, with 17 bases between. CDR1 and CDR2 from the germline V gene are SEHNR and FQNEAQ (reference sequence). The CDR3 runs to 16 residues. The CDR3 loop is CASSTPGYGENTEAFF. The CDR3, as DNA: TGTGCCAGCAGCACGCCCGGGTATGGGGAGAACACTGAAGCTTTCTTT.

The V and J genes are TRBV9 and TRBJ1-1; D is perhaps TRBD1 (5 bases). Germline V CDR1 and CDR2: SGDLS, YYNGEE. V gave up 7 bases and J gave up 4 bases, with 14 bases separating them. The CDR3 has 13 amino acids. The CDR3 coding sequence is TGTGCCAGCTCGGGGGACGGCGGCACTGAAGCTTTCTTT. This translates into CASSGDGGTEAFF.

This chain links TRBV13 with TRBJ1-2; no clear D gene. Germline lookup yields CDR1 PRHDT and CDR2 FYEKMQ (reference sequence). V lost 4 bases and J lost 6, with 15 bases in between. The CDR3 sequence is 14 residues long. In DNA, the CDR3 is TGTGCCAGCAGCTCATACTTAAGGACCGATGGCTACACCTTC. Translated: CASSSYLRTDGYTF. Based on the CDR3 plus reference TRBV13 and TRBJ1-2, the full variable domain is AAGVIQSPRHLIKEKRETATLKCYPIPRHDTVYWYQQGPGQDPQFLISFYEKMQSDKGSIPDRFSAQQFSDYHSELNMSSLELGDSALYFCASSSYLRTDGYTFGSGTRLTVV.

The genes are TRBV6-1 and TRBJ2-2, with 8 nucleotides matching TRBD1. The V gene end was trimmed by 6 bases and the J gene end by 6 bases; junction bases not matched to a gene: 6. CDR1 and CDR2 from the germline V gene are MNHNS and SASEGT. This CDR3 region has 14 residues. The CDR3 here is CASSQGAASGELFF. CDR3 nucleotide sequence: TGTGCCAGCAGCCAGGGGGCTGCATCCGGGGAGCTGTTTTTT.